The source of this TCR beta chain is a study of blood T cell repertoires in COVID-19. In the study overall: COVID-19 samples from acute and convalescent phases originated in the United States, Italy and Spain. In each case, the material was cDNA or gDNA derived from T cells, B-cell-depleted T cells, or PBMCs.

The germline gives CDR1 MNHEY, CDR2 SMNVEV (reference sequence). This CDR3 spans 13 amino acids. V lost 5 bases and J lost 2, with 9 bases in between. Per the study methods: Amplification from reference gene primers served as the basis for estimated nucleated cell counts. The method was immunoSEQ multiplex PCR; TCRdb's version includes in-frame clones alone and lacks a portion of them. V, J and clone size reflect that table, while D and trimming were determined from the DNA. The data contain almost 200,000 clones, over 80% of them singletons. This receptor was taken from a man aged 60-69 years with COVID-19, enrolled during active disease. Sequenced: peripheral blood. The J gene is TRBJ2-5, the V gene TRBV27; D gene ambiguous. CDR3 region: CASSPVVQETQYF. For the CDR3, the DNA is TGTGCCAGCAGTCCGGTAGTTCAAGAGACCCAGTACTTC.